This TCR beta chain stems from a study of T cell responses to AZD1222 COVID-19 vaccine. Looking at the study overall: The analysis combined second doses at about 4 or about 12 weeks. Study-wide points: Only a handful of AZD1222 recipients, more than 5 in all, had baseline seropositivity. Possibly, clonal diversity was underestimated; donors were largely white British and included more females.

From germline, CDR1 is GTSNPN and CDR2 SVGIG (reference sequence). V gave up 5 bases and J gave up 0 bases; unmatched junction bases: 8. The CDR3 totals 15 residues. Assay: immunoSEQ multiplex PCR; the TCRdb copy retains only in-frame clones and omits some. Here the sample spans 95,000 to 150,000 clones, roughly 84% being singletons. A remark on this clone: As yet, its antigen is unknown.

The chain couples TRBV30 to TRBJ1-1, with TRBD1 identical over 8 bases. The input for sequencing was peripheral blood, taken on day 0 of AZD1222 vaccination. The clonotype was recovered from an adult in good health. CDR3 sequence (DNA): TGTGCCTGGGTCAGGAGGACAGGGATGAACACTGAAGCTTTCTTT. Encoded protein: CAWVRRTGMNTEAFF.